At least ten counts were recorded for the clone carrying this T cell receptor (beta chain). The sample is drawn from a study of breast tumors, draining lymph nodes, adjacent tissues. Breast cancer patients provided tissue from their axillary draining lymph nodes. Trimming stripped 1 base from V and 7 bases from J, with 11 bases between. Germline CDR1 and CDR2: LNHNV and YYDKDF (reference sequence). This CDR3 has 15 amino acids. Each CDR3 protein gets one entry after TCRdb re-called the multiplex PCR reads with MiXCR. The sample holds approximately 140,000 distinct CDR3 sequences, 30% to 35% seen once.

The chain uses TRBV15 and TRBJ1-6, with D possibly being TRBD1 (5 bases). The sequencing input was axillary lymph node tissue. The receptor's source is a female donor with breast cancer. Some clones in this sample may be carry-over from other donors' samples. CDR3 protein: CATSRAPTDNSPLHF. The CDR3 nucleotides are TGTGCCACCAGCAGAGCTCCGACAGACAATTCACCCCTCCACTTT. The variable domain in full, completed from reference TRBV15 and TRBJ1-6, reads DAMVIQNPRYQVTQFGKPVTLSCSQTLNHNVMYWYQQKSSQAPKLLFHYYDKDFNNEADTPDNFQSRRPNTSFCFLDIRSPGLGDTAMYLCATSRAPTDNSPLHFGNGTRLTVT.